This entry describes one T cell receptor (beta chain). These data are taken from a study of human T cells and chemical hapten exposure. CDR3 length: 13 amino acids. CDR1 is SGHTA, CDR2 FQGNSA, per germline. V lost 1 base and J 4 bases, leaving 7 bases between the germline ends. A single record per CDR3 protein comes from TCRdb applying MiXCR to the RACE reads. The sample lists around 380,000 distinct CDR3 sequences, around 5% occurring once. Specified time point: patch test 1, 2 weeks after DPC sensitization. Indicated treatment: therapeutic diphenylcyclopropenone sensitization with weekly scalp DPC. This receptor was taken from a woman aged 50 to 60 with alopecia areata. Some clones in this sample may be carry-over from other donors' samples. The specimen was whole blood, collected in connection with sensitization to the hapten diphenylcyclopropenone (DPC). This chain connects TRBV7-2 to TRBJ1-1; D uncertain. DNA for the CDR3: TGTGCCAGCAGCTTAGTACTGGGCACTGAAGCTTTCTTT. Its translation: CASSLVLGTEAFF. Full variable domain (missing parts from reference TRBV7-2 and TRBJ1-1): GAGVSQSPSNKVTEKGKDVELRCDPISGHTALYWYRQSLGQGLEFLIYFQGNSAPDKSGLPSDRFSAERTGGSVSTLTIQRTQQEDSAVYLCASSLVLGTEAFFGQGTRLTVV.